The T cell receptor beta chain described here comes from a study of human T cells and chemical hapten exposure. Individual cDNA molecules (in the library) carried attached unique molecular identifiers. TCRdb recomputed calls from the RACE reads with MiXCR, one row per CDR3 protein. The table includes tens of thousands of distinct CDR3 sequences, approximately 8.6% detected once. Time point of the sample: healthy volunteer bleed at 6 weeks. Sequencing started from total RNA isolated from unfractionated whole blood. CDR3 length equals 15 residues. The germline gives CDR1 SGHRS, CDR2 YFSETQ. Trimming removed 3 bases from V and 3 bases from J; junction bases left unmatched: 5. Study conclusions and caveats: High-frequency TCRs, those above 1 in 1000, stayed the same after DPC sensitization.

Turning to this clonotype: Its specificity is not known.

Sequenced input: whole blood. The receptor was isolated from a male donor in good health. Some clones in this sample may be carry-over from other donors' samples. The chain employs TRBV5-1 and TRBJ1-5, with 8 nucleotides matching TRBD1. CDR3 nucleotide sequence: TGCGCCAGCAGCTCCGGGACAGGCAACAATCAGCCCCAGCATTTT. This encodes CASSSGTGNNQPQHF. Using reference TRBV5-1 and TRBJ1-5 for the parts outside the CDR3, the full variable domain is KAGVTQTPRYLIKTRGQQVTLSCSPISGHRSVSWYQQTPGQGLQFLFEYFSETQRNKGNFPGRFSGRQFSNSRSEMNVSTLELGDSALYLCASSSGTGNNQPQHFGDGTRLSIL.